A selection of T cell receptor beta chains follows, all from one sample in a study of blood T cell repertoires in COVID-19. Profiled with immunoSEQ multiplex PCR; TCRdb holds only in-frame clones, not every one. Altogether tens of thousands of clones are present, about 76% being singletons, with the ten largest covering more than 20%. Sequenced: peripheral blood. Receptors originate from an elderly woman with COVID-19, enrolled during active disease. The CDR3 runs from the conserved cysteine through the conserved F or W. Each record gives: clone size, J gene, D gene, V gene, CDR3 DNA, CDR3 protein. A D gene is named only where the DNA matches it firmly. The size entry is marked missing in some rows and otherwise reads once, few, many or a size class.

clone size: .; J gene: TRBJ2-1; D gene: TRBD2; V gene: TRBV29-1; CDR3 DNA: TGCAGCGTTGATTCTGGGAGGGCCTACAATGAGCAGTTCTTC; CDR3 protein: CSVDSGRAYNEQFF
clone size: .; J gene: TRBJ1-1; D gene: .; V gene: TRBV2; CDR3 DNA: TGTGCCAGCAGTGAGCTAACGGTGAACACTGAAGCTTTCTTT; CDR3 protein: CASSELTVNTEAFF
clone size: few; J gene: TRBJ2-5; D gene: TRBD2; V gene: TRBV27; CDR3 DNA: TGTGCCAGCAGTGCCAGACTAGCGGGATGGACATCCCAAGAGACCCAGTACTTC; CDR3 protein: CASSARLAGWTSQETQYF
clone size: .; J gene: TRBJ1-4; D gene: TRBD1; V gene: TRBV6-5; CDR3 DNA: TGTGCCAGCAGTTGGGCGGGACAGGGGAATGAAAAACTGTTTTTT; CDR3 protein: CASSWAGQGNEKLFF
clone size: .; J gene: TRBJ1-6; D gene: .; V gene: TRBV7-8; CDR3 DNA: TGTGCCAGCAGCTTAAATTACTATAATTCACCCCTCCACTTT; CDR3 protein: CASSLNYYNSPLHF
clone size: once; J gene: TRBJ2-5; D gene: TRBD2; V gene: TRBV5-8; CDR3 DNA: TGTGCCAGCAGACTAGCGGGAGGGGAGACCCAGTACTTC; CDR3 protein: CASRLAGGETQYF
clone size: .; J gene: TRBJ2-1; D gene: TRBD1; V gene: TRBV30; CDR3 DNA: TGTGCCTGTAAAACCGGGACAGGGACCTACAATGAGCAGTTCTTC; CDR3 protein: CACKTGTGTYNEQFF
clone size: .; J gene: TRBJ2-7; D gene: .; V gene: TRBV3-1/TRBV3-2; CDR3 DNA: TGTGCCAGCAGCCAGGCTGGCGGGCCATCCGGGAGTGAGCAGTACTTC; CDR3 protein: CASSQAGGPSGSEQYF
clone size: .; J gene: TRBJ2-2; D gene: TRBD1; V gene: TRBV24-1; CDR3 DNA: TGTGCCACCAGTGACGACAGGGGGCAAACCGGGGAGCTGTTTTTT; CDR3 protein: CATSDDRGQTGELFF
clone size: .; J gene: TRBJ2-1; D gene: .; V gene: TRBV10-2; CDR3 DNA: TGCGCCAGCAGTGACTCCGTAGCGGAGCAGTTCTTC; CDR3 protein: CASSDSVAEQFF
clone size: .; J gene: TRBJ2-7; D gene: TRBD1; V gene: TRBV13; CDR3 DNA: TGTGCCAGCAGCTCCGGACAGGGGGCCCACGAGCAGTACTTC; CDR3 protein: CASSSGQGAHEQYF
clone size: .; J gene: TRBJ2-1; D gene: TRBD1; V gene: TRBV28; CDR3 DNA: TGTGCCAGCAGTGCCCAGACAGGGTCCAATGAGCAGTTCTTC; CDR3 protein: CASSAQTGSNEQFF
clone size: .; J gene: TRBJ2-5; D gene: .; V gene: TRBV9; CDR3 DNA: TGTGCCAGCAGCCGTAGGGGAGGCGGCCAAGAGACCCAGTACTTC; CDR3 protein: CASSRRGGGQETQYF
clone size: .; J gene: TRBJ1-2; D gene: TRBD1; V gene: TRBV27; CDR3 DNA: TGTGCCAGCAGTTTATCCCCCCGGGACAGGGATTATGGCTACACCTTC; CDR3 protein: CASSLSPRDRDYGYTF
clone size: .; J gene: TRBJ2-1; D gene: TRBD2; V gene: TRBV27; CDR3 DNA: TGTGCCAGCAGCCTGACTAGCGGCCATCCGGAGCAGTTCTTC; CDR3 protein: CASSLTSGHPEQFF
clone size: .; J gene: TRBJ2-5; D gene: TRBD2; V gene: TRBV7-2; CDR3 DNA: TGTGCCAGCAGCCGGGCGGGACTAGCGGGAGGTTTGGAGACCCAGTACTTC; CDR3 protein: CASSRAGLAGGLETQYF
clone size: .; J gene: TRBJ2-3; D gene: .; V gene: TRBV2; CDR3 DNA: TGTGCCAGCAGTGGGGTAGGGGTGGGCACAGATACGCAGTATTTT; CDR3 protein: CASSGVGVGTDTQYF
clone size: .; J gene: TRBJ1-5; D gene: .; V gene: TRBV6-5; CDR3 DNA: TGTGCCAGCACAGGGCCTACTAGCAATCAGCCCCAGCATTTT; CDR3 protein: CASTGPTSNQPQHF
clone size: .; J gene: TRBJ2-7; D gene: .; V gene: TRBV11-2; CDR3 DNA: TGTGCCAGCAGCTTTCGAGCCACCAACTACGAGCAGTACTTC; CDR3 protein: CASSFRATNYEQYF
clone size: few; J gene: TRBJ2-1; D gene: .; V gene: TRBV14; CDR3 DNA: TGTGCCAGCAGCCAAGAGTTCCTAGGATTGAGGGAGCAGTTCTTC; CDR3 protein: CASSQEFLGLREQFF
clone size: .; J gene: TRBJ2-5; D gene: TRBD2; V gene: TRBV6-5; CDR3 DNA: TGTGCCAGCAGTTTTCGTAGCGGGAGTGTCGGAGAGACCCAGTACTTC; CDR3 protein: CASSFRSGSVGETQYF
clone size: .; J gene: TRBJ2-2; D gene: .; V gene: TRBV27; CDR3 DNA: TGTGCCAGCGCAAAAGACATCCTCACCGGGGAGCTGTTTTTT; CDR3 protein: CASAKDILTGELFF
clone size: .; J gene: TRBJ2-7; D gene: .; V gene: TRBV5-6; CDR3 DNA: TGTGCCAGCAGCTTCGGACTGAACCCTAGGGAGCAGTACTTC; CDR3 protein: CASSFGLNPREQYF
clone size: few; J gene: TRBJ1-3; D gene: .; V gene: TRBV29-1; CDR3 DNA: TGCAGCGTTACAACCGGAGGAGTCCTCTCTGGAAACACCATATATTTT; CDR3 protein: CSVTTGGVLSGNTIYF
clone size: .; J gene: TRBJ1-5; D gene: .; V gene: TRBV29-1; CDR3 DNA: TGCAGCGTCGGGAGAGCCGGTCAGCCCCAGCATTTT; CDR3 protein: CSVGRAGQPQHF
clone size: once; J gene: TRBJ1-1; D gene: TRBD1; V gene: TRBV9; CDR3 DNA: TGTGCCAGCAGCTTGGGGACAGGGAACACTGAAGCTTTCTTT; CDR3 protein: CASSLGTGNTEAFF
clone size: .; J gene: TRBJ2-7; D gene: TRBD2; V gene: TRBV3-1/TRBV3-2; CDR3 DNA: TGTGCCAGCAGCCAAGATTTCGGCGGGAGTTTGGAACAGTACTTC; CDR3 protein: CASSQDFGGSLEQYF
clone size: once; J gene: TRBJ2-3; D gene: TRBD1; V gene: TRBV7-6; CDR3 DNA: TGTGCCACTGCGGACAGGATAGGAGATACGCAGTATTTT; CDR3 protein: CATADRIGDTQYF
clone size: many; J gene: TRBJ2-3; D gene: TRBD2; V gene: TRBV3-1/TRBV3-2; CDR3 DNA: TGTGCCAGCAGCCAAGATGGGGGACTAGCGGGAGTTAGTACAGATACGCAGTATTTT; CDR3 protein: CASSQDGGLAGVSTDTQYF
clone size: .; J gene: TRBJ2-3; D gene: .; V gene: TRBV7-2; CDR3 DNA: TGTGCCAGCAGCTTAACCCCCTTTGAGCGTGGTGGGGCCACAGATACGCAGTATTTT; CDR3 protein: CASSLTPFERGGATDTQYF
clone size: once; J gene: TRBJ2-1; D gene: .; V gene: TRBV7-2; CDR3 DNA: TGTGCCAGCAGCGAAGCCCGCTACAATGAGCAGTTCTTC; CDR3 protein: CASSEARYNEQFF
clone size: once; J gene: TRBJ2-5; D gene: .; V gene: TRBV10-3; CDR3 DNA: TGTGCCATCAGTAGACAGGACCAAGAGACCCAGTACTTC; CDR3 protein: CAISRQDQETQYF
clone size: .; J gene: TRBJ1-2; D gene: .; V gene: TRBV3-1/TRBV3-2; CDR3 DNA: TGTGCCAGCAGCCCCACAGGACGGAATAACTATGGCTACACCTTC; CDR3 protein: CASSPTGRNNYGYTF
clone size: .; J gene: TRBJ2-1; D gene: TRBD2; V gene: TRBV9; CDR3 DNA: TGTGCCAGCAGCTCCCACCTCCTAGCGGGTCTCTACAATGAGCAGTTCTTC; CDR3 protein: CASSSHLLAGLYNEQFF
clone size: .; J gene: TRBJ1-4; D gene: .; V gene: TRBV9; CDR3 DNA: TGTGCCAGCAGCTTCTCCCCAGGGGAAAAACTGTTTTTT; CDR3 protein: CASSFSPGEKLFF
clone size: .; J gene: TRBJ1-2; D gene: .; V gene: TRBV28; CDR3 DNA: TGTGCCAGCAGTTTAGCCCCAGACTATGGCTACACCTTC; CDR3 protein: CASSLAPDYGYTF
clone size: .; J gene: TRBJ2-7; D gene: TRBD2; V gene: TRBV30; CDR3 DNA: TGTGCCTGGAGTCCCTATATGGGGAAGCGGGACTCCTACGAGCAGTACTTC; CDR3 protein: CAWSPYMGKRDSYEQYF
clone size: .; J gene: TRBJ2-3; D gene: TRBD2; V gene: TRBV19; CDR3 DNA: TGTGCCAGTAACCCCGGGACTAGCGGGTTCACAGATACGCAGTATTTT; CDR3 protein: CASNPGTSGFTDTQYF
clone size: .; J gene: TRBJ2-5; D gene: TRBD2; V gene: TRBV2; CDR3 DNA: TGTGCCAGCAGGAGGGGGGCTAGCGGGAGGAGGGGAGAGACCCAGTACTTC; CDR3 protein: CASRRGASGRRGETQYF